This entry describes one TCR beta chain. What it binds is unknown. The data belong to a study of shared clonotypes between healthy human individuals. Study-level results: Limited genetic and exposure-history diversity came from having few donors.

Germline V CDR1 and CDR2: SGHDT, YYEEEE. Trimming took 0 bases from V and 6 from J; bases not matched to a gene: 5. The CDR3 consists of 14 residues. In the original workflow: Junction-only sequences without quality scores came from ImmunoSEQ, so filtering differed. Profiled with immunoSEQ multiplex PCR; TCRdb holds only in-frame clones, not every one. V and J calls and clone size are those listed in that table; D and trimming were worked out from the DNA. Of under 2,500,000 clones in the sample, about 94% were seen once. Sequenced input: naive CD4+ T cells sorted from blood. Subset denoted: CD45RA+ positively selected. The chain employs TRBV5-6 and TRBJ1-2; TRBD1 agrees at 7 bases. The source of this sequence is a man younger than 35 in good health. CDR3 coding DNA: TGTGCCAGCAGCTTGGTGGCAGGGGGTGATGGCTACACCTTC. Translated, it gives CASSLVAGGDGYTF.